This T cell receptor (beta chain) was recovered during a study of T-cell reconstitution after alpha-beta-depleted transplantation in children. General study results and limits: The study reportedly traced alpha-beta T cells about two months after transplant to several hundred expanded graft clones. When one year had passed after transplant, most T-cell counts and diversity came from newly produced T cells.

The CDR3 totals 13 residues. Germline V gene data show CDR1 as SGHRS and CDR2 as YFSETQ. With 0 bases removed from V and 6 bases from J, the gap between germline ends came to 9 bases. Construction of the TCRbeta library involved unique molecular identifiers. One entry per CDR3 protein results from TCRdb running MiXCR on the PCR reads. The sample comprises about 510,000 distinct CDR3 sequences, over 10% of which are singletons, and 12% to 15% rests with the top ten. The table lists this clonotype with a few counts. No antigen is known for it. The V and J genes are TRBV5-1 and TRBJ1-1; D is unresolved. This sample comprised PBMCs, mostly from graft donor cells, obtained 180 days after TCRalphabeta/CD19-depleted stem cell transplant. This receptor was taken from a female patient between 2 and 15 years old who had a stem cell transplant for aplastic anemia, so the T cells may come from the graft donor. The CDR3 loop is CASSLGAVAEAFF. The CDR3 region has the DNA TGCGCCAGCAGCTTGGGTGCTGTGGCTGAAGCTTTCTTT. Combining the CDR3 with reference TRBV5-1 and TRBJ1-1 gives the whole variable domain KAGVTQTPRYLIKTRGQQVTLSCSPISGHRSVSWYQQTPGQGLQFLFEYFSETQRNKGNFPGRFSGRQFSNSRSEMNVSTLELGDSALYLCASSLGAVAEAFFGQGTRLTVV.